This T cell receptor beta chain was obtained from a study of shared clonotypes between healthy human individuals. Overall study context: CD4 naive and CD4 memory each took three plates per donor, while CD8 naive took two and CD8 memory one. Study results and caveats: Between several donors, naive CD4 clonotypes were shared at a level of around 5.2%.

This CDR3 has 14 residues. Germline V CDR1 and CDR2: SGHRS, YFSETQ. After removal of 1 base from V and 6 bases from J, the junction contained 7 bases not matched to a gene. About this clone itself: Its antigen is unknown.

Genomic DNA of each subset was evenly split across several immunoSEQ plates. Clones were read by immunoSEQ multiplex PCR, and TCRdb kept only the in-frame ones, dropping some. The sample has approximately 2,000,000 clones; about 90% are singletons. The rearrangement joins TRBV5-1 to TRBJ2-7, with 7 nucleotides matching TRBD1. The sample was naive CD4+ T cells from PBMCs. This sample's subset: CD45RA+ positively selected. The clonotype originates from a man between 18 and 35 years old in good health. Some clones in this sample may be carry-over from other donors' samples. The CDR3 protein is CASSLPGQVGEQYF. The CDR3 coding sequence is TGCGCCAGCAGCTTGCCAGGACAGGTTGGCGAGCAGTACTTC.